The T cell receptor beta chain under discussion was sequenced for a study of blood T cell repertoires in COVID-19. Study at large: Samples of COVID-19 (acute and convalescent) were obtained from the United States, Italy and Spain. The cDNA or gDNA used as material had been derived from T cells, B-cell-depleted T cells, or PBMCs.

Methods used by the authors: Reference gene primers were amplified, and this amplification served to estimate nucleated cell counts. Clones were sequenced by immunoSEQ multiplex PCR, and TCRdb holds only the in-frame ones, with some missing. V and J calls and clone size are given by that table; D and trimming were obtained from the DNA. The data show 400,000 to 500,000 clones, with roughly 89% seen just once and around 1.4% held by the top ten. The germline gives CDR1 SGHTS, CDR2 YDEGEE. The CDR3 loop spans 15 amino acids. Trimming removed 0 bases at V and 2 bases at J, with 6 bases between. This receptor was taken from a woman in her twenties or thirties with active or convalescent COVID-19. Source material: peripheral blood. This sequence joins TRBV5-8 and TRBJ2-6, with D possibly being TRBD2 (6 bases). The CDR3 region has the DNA TGTGCCAGCAGCTTGGCGGGGGCTGGGGCCAACGTCCTGACTTTC. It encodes CASSLAGAGANVLTF.